A selection of T cell receptor beta chains follows, all from one sample in a study of Graves' ophthalmopathy and Graves' hyperthyroidism. Via MiXCR, TCRdb re-called the multiplex PCR reads, giving one row per CDR3 protein. The sample includes some 160,000 distinct CDR3 sequences, 35% to 45% of them seen just once. The specimen was peripheral blood. Source of these receptors: a man aged 25 to 45 with Graves' ophthalmopathy. The CDR3 runs from the conserved cysteine through the conserved F or W. The order of the fields is CDR3 protein, V gene, J gene, CDR3 length.

CDR3: CATKPGAGEETQYF
V: TRBV10-3
J: TRBJ2-5
length: 14

CDR3: CASRQAAAFF
V: TRBV6-1
J: TRBJ1-1
length: 10

CDR3: CASRDTGAAYEQYF
V: TRBV7-2
J: TRBJ2-7
length: 14

CDR3: CASSQGQFHEQYF
V: TRBV14
J: TRBJ2-7
length: 13

CDR3: CASSGSTSEPGF
V: TRBV6-1
J: TRBJ2-5
length: 12

CDR3: CASSSPGLYTF
V: TRBV7-2
J: TRBJ1-2
length: 11

CDR3: CASRRTHRSHSYEQYF
V: TRBV19
J: TRBJ2-7
length: 16

CDR3: CASSPTGFGAFF
V: TRBV12-3/TRBV12-4
J: TRBJ1-1
length: 12

CDR3: CASSPSRQVASGTQYF
V: TRBV7-2
J: TRBJ2-5
length: 16

CDR3: CATSDYRETQYF
V: TRBV24-1
J: TRBJ2-5
length: 12

CDR3: CASSIGTANSPLHF
V: TRBV19
J: TRBJ1-6
length: 14

CDR3: CASSWGTAIEAFF
V: TRBV12-3/TRBV12-4
J: TRBJ1-1
length: 13

CDR3: CSANREAFF
V: TRBV20-1
J: TRBJ1-1
length: 9

CDR3: CASSFPTVSYEQYF
V: TRBV28
J: TRBJ2-7
length: 14

CDR3: CASSELVLSQRDEQYF
V: TRBV6-1
J: TRBJ2-7
length: 16

CDR3: CASSLAPQQGTQYF
V: TRBV7-2
J: TRBJ2-5
length: 14

CDR3: CASGGLGASETQYF
V: TRBV27
J: TRBJ2-5
length: 14

CDR3: CASSYHTLAGANVLTF
V: TRBV6-2/TRBV6-3
J: TRBJ2-6
length: 16

CDR3: CASSRSLGLAGVNIQYF
V: TRBV28
J: TRBJ2-4
length: 17

CDR3: CASSYSMSASAQETQYF
V: TRBV6-2/TRBV6-3
J: TRBJ2-5
length: 17

CDR3: CAIESASRHEQYF
V: TRBV10-3
J: TRBJ2-7
length: 13

CDR3: CASSRGVSGETQYF
V: TRBV10-2
J: TRBJ2-5
length: 14

CDR3: CATSRARGDNQPQHF
V: TRBV15
J: TRBJ1-5
length: 15

CDR3: CASSLTGGSPLHF
V: TRBV12-3/TRBV12-4
J: TRBJ1-6
length: 13

CDR3: CASTLGAGPGELFF
V: TRBV12-3/TRBV12-4
J: TRBJ2-2
length: 14

CDR3: CAWSVMREGEQYF
V: TRBV30
J: TRBJ2-7
length: 13

CDR3: CASSLAAVNSPLHF
V: TRBV5-1
J: TRBJ1-6
length: 14

CDR3: CASSLGASGNQETQYF
V: TRBV6-1
J: TRBJ2-5
length: 16

CDR3: CSARVGRKETQYF
V: TRBV20-1
J: TRBJ2-5
length: 13

CDR3: CASSLFREEGTQYF
V: TRBV12-3/TRBV12-4
J: TRBJ2-5
length: 14

CDR3: CASSASSGQETQYF
V: TRBV6-1
J: TRBJ2-5
length: 14

CDR3: CASRPDRGELFF
V: TRBV6-5
J: TRBJ2-2
length: 12

CDR3: CASSKKDRGPQETQYF
V: TRBV28
J: TRBJ2-5
length: 16

CDR3: CASSLVSLVAGRQETQYF
V: TRBV7-8
J: TRBJ2-5
length: 18

CDR3: CASSELGTGELFF
V: TRBV6-1
J: TRBJ2-2
length: 13

CDR3: CASSGSGLGSYEQYF
V: TRBV25-1
J: TRBJ2-7
length: 15

CDR3: CASGPSYEQYF
V: TRBV12-5
J: TRBJ2-7
length: 11

CDR3: CASRETLAGGPEQYF
V: TRBV12-3/TRBV12-4
J: TRBJ2-7
length: 15

CDR3: CASSMSGGNQPQHF
V: TRBV2
J: TRBJ1-5
length: 14

CDR3: CASSKTPREWETQYF
V: TRBV11-3
J: TRBJ2-5
length: 15

CDR3: CASSPVVQETQYF
V: TRBV18
J: TRBJ2-5
length: 13

CDR3: CSARRSGAQETQYF
V: TRBV20-1
J: TRBJ2-5
length: 14

CDR3: CASSLVGRDTGAFF
V: TRBV12-3/TRBV12-4
J: TRBJ1-1
length: 14